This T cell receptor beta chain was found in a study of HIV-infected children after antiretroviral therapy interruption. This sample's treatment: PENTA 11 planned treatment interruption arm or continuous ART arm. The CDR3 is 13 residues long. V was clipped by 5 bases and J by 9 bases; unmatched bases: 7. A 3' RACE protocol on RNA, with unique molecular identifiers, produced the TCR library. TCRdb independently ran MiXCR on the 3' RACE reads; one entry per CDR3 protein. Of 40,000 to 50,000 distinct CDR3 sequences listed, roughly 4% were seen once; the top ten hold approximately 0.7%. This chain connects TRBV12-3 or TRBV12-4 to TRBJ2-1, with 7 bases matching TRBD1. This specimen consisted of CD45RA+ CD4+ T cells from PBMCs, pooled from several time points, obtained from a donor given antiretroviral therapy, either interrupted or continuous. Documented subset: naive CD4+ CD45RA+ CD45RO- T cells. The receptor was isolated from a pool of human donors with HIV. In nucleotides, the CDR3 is TGTGCCAGCAGTGCCGGGACAGCTGGTGAGCAGTTCTTC. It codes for CASSAGTAGEQFF.